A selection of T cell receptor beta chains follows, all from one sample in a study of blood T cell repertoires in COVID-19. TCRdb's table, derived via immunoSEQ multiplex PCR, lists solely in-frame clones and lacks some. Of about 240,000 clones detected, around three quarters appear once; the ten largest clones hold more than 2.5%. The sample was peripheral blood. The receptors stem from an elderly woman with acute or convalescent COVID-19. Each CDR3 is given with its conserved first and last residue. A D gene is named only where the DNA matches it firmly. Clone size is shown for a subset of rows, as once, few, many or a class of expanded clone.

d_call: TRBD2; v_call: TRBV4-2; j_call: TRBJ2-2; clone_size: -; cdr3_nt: TGTGCCAGCAGCCAAGATCTAGTGTCTAGCGGGAGAGTGTGGCACACCGGGGAGCTGTTTTTT; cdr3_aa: CASSQDLVSSGRVWHTGELFF
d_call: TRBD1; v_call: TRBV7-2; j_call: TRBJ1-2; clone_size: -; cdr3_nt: TGTGCCAGCAGCTTAGGGGCAGGGGGAAACTATGGCTACACCTTC; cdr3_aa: CASSLGAGGNYGYTF
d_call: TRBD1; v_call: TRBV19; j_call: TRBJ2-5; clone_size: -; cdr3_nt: TGTGCCAGTAGTAGTTGGGGACAGGGGAATCAAGAGACCCAGTACTTC; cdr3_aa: CASSSWGQGNQETQYF
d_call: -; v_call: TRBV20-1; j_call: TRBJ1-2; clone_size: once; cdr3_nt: TGCAGTGCTAGTGGCCATCAGTATGGCTACACCTTC; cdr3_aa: CSASGHQYGYTF
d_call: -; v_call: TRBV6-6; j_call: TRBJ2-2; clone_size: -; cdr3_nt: TGTGCAGTCAGAGGAGGGGCTAACACCGGGGAGCTGTTTTTT; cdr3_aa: CAVRGGANTGELFF
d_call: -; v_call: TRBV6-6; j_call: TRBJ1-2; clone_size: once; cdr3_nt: TGTGCCAGCAGTCCCCCCGGAGACGCTAACTATGGCTACACCTTC; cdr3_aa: CASSPPGDANYGYTF
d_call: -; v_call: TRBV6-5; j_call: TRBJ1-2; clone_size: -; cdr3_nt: TGTGCCAGCCGGAGGGACGGAAACTATGGCTACACCTTC; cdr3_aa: CASRRDGNYGYTF
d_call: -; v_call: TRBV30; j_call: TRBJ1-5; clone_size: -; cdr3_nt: TGTGCCTGGAGTACCCCTGGGGGGAATGGGCAGCCCCAGCATTTT; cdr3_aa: CAWSTPGGNGQPQHF
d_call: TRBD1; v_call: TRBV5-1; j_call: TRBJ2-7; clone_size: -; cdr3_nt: TGCGCCAGCAGCCCCGGGACAGGGGTCGCCTACGAGCAGTACTTC; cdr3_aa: CASSPGTGVAYEQYF
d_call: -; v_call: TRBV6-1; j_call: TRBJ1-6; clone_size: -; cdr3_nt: TGTGCCAGCAGTGATACAGGGCGAAATTCACCCCTCCACTTT; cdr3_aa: CASSDTGRNSPLHF
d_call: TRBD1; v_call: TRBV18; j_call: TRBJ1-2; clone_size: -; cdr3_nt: TGTGCCAGCTCAGTACAACAGGGGGCGGACTATGGCTACACCTTC; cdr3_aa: CASSVQQGADYGYTF
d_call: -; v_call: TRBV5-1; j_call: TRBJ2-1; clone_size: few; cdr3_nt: TGCGCCAGCAGCTTGTCGGGATTCTCGTCTGGTGAGCAGTTCTTC; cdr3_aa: CASSLSGFSSGEQFF
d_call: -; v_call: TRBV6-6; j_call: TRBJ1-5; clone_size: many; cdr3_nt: TGTGCCAGCAGCACCAGGGAGGGCAATCAGCCCCAGCATTTT; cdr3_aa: CASSTREGNQPQHF
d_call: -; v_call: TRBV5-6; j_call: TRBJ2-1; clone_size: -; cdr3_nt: TGTGCCAGCAGCCCGAGGACTGGATACAATGAGCAGTTCTTC; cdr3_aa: CASSPRTGYNEQFF
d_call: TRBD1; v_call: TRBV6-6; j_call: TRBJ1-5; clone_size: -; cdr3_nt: TGTGCCAGCAGTTATTCACAGGGGGCGCTGGGACAGCCCCAGCATTTT; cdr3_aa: CASSYSQGALGQPQHF
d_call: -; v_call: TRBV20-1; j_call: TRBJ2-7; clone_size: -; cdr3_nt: TGCAGTGCCCAATGGAGGTACGAGCAGTACTTC; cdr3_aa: CSAQWRYEQYF
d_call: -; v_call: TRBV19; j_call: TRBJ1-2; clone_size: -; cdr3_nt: TGTGCCAGTAGTACTCCACCTCGGAACTATGGCTACACCTTC; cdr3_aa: CASSTPPRNYGYTF
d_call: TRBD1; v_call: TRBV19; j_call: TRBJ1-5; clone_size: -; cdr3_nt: TGTGCCAGTACCTACAGACAGGGGGGATTTTTTCAGCCCCAGCATTTT; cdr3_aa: CASTYRQGGFFQPQHF
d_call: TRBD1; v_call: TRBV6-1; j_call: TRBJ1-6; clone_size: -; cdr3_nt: TGTGCCAGCAGTCAAGGGACAGGGTTTTATAATTCACCCCTCCACTTT; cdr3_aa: CASSQGTGFYNSPLHF
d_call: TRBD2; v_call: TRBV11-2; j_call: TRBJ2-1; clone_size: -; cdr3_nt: TGTGCCAGCAGCTTAGTAGCTAGCGGGACCGACAATGAGCAGTTCTTC; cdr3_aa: CASSLVASGTDNEQFF
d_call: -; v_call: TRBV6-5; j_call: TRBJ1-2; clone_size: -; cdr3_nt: TGTGCCAGCAGTTCCCGGACTGTCTCGCGTGGCTACACCTTC; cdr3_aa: CASSSRTVSRGYTF
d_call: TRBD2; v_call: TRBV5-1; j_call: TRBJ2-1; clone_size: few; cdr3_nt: TGCGCCAGCAGCTTGACTAGCGGGAGTACTAATGAGCAGTTCTTC; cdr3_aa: CASSLTSGSTNEQFF
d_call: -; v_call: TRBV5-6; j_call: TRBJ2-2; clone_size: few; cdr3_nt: TGTGCCAGCAACAGGGCAGGGGTCGGGGAGCTGTTTTTT; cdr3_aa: CASNRAGVGELFF
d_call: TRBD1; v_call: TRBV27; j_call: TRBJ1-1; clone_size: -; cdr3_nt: TGTGCCAGCAGTTTAGTAGGGACAGGCGGAACGAACACTGAAGCTTTCTTT; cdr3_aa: CASSLVGTGGTNTEAFF
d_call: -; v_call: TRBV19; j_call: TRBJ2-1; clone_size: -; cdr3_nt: TGTGCCAGTAGTCTCCGGGACACTGATTACAATGAGCAGTTCTTC; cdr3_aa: CASSLRDTDYNEQFF
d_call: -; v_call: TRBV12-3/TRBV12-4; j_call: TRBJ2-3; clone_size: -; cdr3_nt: TGTGCCAGCAGTTTTGGGGGGTTGGATACGCAGTATTTT; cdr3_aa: CASSFGGLDTQYF
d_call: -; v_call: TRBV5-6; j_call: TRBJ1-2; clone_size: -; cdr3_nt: TGTGCCAGCAGCTTGGCCGGCAGAGGTGGCTACACCTTC; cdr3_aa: CASSLAGRGGYTF
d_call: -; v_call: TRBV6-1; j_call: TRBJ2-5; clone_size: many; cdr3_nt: TGTGCCAGCAGTGAATTCTGGGGGCGGGGGGAGACCCAGTACTTC; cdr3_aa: CASSEFWGRGETQYF
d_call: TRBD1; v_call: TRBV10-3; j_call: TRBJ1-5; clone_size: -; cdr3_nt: TGTGCCATCAGCCCGGCGGACAGGAGGGTGTCGCCCCAGCATTTT; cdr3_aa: CAISPADRRVSPQHF
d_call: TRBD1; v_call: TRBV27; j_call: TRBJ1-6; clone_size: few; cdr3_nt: TGTGCCAGCAGAGTCCGGGACAGGGCTAATTCACCCCTCCACTTT; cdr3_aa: CASRVRDRANSPLHF
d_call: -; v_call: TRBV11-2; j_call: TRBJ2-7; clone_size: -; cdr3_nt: TGTGCCAGCAGCTTAGGACTGGCCACTGGAGAGCAGTACTTC; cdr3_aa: CASSLGLATGEQYF
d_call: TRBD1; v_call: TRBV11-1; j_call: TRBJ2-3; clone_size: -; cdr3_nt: TGTGCCAGCAGCCAGGGGGCGCGGGCAGATACGCAGTATTTT; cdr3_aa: CASSQGARADTQYF
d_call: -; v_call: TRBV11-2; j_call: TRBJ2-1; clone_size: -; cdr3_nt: TGTGCCAGCAGTAAAGTGGCAAGGAGCAACAATGAGCAGTTCTTC; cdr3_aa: CASSKVARSNNEQFF
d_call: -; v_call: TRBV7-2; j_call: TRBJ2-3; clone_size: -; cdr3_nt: TGTGCCAGCAGCTTTTACCCCCTTCGGGTCTTTGCTAGCACAGATACGCAGTATTTT; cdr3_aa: CASSFYPLRVFASTDTQYF
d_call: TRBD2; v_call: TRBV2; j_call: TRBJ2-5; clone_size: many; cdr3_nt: TGTGCCAGCAGCACTAGCGGGAGGAGCGGGGAGACCCAGTACTTC; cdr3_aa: CASSTSGRSGETQYF
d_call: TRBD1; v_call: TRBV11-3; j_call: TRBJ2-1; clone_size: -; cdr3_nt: TGTGCCAGCGGGCGCGGGCAGGGGGAGTTGAATGAGCAGTTCTTC; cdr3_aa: CASGRGQGELNEQFF
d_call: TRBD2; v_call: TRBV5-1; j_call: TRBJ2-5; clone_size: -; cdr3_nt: TGCGCCAGCAGCTTGGGGGGACTAGCGGGAGACCAAGAGACCCAGTACTTC; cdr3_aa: CASSLGGLAGDQETQYF
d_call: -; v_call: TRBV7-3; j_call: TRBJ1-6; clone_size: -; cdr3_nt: TGTGCCAGCAGCTCTTACAACAATTCACCCCTCCACTTT; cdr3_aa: CASSSYNNSPLHF
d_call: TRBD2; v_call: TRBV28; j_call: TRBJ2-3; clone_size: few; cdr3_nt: TGTGCCAGCAGTTTTCTCCAGACTAGCGGGATTGTAGATACGCAGTATTTT; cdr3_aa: CASSFLQTSGIVDTQYF
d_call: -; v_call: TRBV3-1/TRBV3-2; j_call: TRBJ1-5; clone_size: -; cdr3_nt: TGTGCCAGCAGCTCGAGGGGGAGCAATCAGCCCCAGCATTTT; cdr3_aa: CASSSRGSNQPQHF
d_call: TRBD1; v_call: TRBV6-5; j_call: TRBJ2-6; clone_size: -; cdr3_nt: TGTGCCAGTACAACAGGGGAAGCTGGGGCCAACGTCCTGACTTTC; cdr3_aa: CASTTGEAGANVLTF
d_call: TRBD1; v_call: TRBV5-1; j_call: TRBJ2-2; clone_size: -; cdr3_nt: TGCGCCAGCAGCTTGGGTGGGGGCGCCGGACAGGCCGGGGAGCTGTTTTTT; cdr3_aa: CASSLGGGAGQAGELFF
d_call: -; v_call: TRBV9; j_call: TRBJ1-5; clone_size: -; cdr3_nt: TGTGCCAGCAGCGCCGGGGTCCCGGGGGAGCAGCCCCAGCATTTT; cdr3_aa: CASSAGVPGEQPQHF
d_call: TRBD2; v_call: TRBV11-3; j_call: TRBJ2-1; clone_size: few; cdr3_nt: TGTGCCAGCAGCTTAGATGCCCCGACTAGCGGGAGCCATGAGCAGTTCTTC; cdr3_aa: CASSLDAPTSGSHEQFF